One and the same sample provided the 25 T cell receptor beta chains below, sequenced in a study of T-cell memory formation after mild COVID-19. TCRdb re-derived calls from the 5' RACE reads in MiXCR, one entry per CDR3 protein. The data show about 400,000 distinct CDR3 sequences, about a sixth seen once. Material: PBMCs or a T cell subset sorted from them (not recorded which). These receptor sequences come from a man younger than 30 who had mild COVID-19 (a few samples of this study predate the infection). Cell type and time point are not known.

As regards this clonotype: At one end, the junction sequence differs from germline, possibly due to a read error. The chain links TRBV2 to TRBJ2-3, with D perhaps matching TRBD2 (6 bases). The CDR3 runs 14 residues. From germline, CDR1 is SNHLY and CDR2 FYNNEI. CDR3 loop: CDSSPSGLADTQYF. CDR3 DNA: TGTGACAGCAGTCCATCGGGACTGGCAGATACGCAGTATTTT.

This clonotype showed up just a few times. The chain combines TRBV28 with TRBJ2-5; the match to TRBD2 covers 9 bases. The CDR3 is 16 amino acids. V shed 3 bases, J shed 0 bases, and the junction held 5 bases outside the gene matches. Germline V CDR1 and CDR2: MDHEN, SYDVKM. The DNA for the CDR3 is TGTGCCAGCAGTTTCGTGGTAGCGGGGGACCAAGAGACCCAGTACTTC. Its translation: CASSFVVAGDQETQYF.

This clonotype has only a few counts. The rearrangement joins TRBV7-9 to TRBJ2-5; weak D call: TRBD2 (6 bases). The CDR3 covers 14 residues. V shed 5 bases and J shed 5 bases, with 15 bases lying between them. Germline V gives CDR1 SEHNR, CDR2 FQNEAQ (reference sequence). The CDR3 spells CASSPSGPRETQYF. The CDR3 DNA sequence: TGTGCCAGCAGCCCCAGCGGGCCCCGGGAGACCCAGTACTTC.

The chain has TRBV12-3 or TRBV12-4 and TRBJ2-2; the match to TRBD1 covers 7 bases. The J segment lost 5 bases and the V segment lost 6 bases, leaving 9 bases of the junction unmatched. The CDR3 spans 15 residues. The CDR3 sequence is CASRTTGQLTGELFF. The CDR3 DNA reads TGTGCCAGCAGGACAACGGGACAGCTAACCGGGGAGCTGTTTTTT.

V is TRBV12-3 or TRBV12-4 and J is TRBJ2-1; 13 bases are a match to TRBD2. With 1 base clipped from V and 12 bases from J, the junction kept 6 bases outside the gene matches. The CDR3 contains 15 residues. This chain's CDR3 is CASSLVLAGGSVQFF. CDR3 sequence (DNA): TGTGCCAGCAGTTTAGTACTAGCGGGGGGGTCTGTGCAGTTCTTC.

The V gene is TRBV4-1, the J gene TRBJ1-5, with unresolved D. The CDR3 covers 14 residues. The germline CDR1 and CDR2 sequences are MGHRA and YSYEKL. V dropped 1 base and J dropped 4 bases, with 8 bases sitting between them. CDR3 nucleotides: TGCGCCAGCAGCCAAGGGGTTACTAATCAGCCCCAGCATTTT. This gives the protein CASSQGVTNQPQHF.

This clonotype was detected a few times. The chain employs TRBV4-2 and TRBJ1-1, with D perhaps matching TRBD1 (6 bases). The V and J ends lost 4 bases and 6 bases respectively, with 18 bases between them. This CDR3 comprises 15 residues. Germline V gene lookup returns CDR1 LGHNA and CDR2 YNFKEQ. The CDR3 is CASSLYRDTGAEAFF. CDR3 in DNA: TGTGCCAGCAGCCTATACCGGGACACGGGGGCTGAAGCTTTCTTT.

The chain combines TRBV7-9 with TRBJ1-1; unclear D gene. Germline lookup yields CDR1 SEHNR and CDR2 FQNEAQ (reference sequence). V dropped 9 bases and J dropped 6 bases, with 11 bases sitting between them. This CDR3 has 11 residues. CDR3 DNA: TGTGCCAGGACCCCAAAAGCTGAAGCTTTCTTT. This encodes CARTPKAEAFF.

In its sample, this clonotype was seen a few times. The chain is built from TRBV5-1 and TRBJ1-2; possible D gene TRBD1, 5 bases. V lost 4 bases and J lost 2, with 12 bases in between. The CDR3 is made up of 14 amino acids. Germline V gives CDR1 SGHRS, CDR2 YFSETQ. Here the CDR3 DNA reads TGCGCCAGCAGCGTATCCGGGACCAACTATGGCTACACCTTC. The encoded protein is CASSVSGTNYGYTF.

The chain uses TRBV6-1 and TRBJ1-1, with D hard to call. The germline V gene has CDR1 MNHNS and CDR2 SASEGT. V dropped 5 bases and J dropped 5 bases, with 12 bases sitting between them. CDR3 length: 13 residues. DNA of the CDR3: TGTGCCAGCAGTAGAAACCGGGCAACTGAAGCTTTCTTT. It is translated as CASSRNRATEAFF.

As DNA, the CDR3 is TGTGCCAGCAGCTTACCCGAACAGGGGGCTGTCACTGAAGCTTTCTTT. This translates into CASSLPEQGAVTEAFF. This sequence joins TRBV7-6 and TRBJ1-1; TRBD1 aligns across 9 bases. Trimming took 2 bases from V and 4 from J; bases not matched to a gene: 8. The CDR3 totals 16 residues. Germline loops: CDR1 SGHVS, CDR2 FNYEAQ. The full variable domain, in which reference TRBV7-6 and TRBJ1-1 provide the parts outside the CDR3, is GAGVSQSPRYKVTKRGQDVALRCDPISGHVSLYWYRQALGQGPEFLTYFNYEAQQDKSGLPNDRFSAERPEGSISTLTIQRTEQRDSAMYRCASSLPEQGAVTEAFFGQGTRLTVV.

This clonotype has a handful of counts. V and J are TRBV20-1 and TRBJ1-2, with D possibly TRBD1 on 6 matching bases. Between the trimmed V and J ends, which lost 6 bases and 8 bases, there was a span of 19 bases. This CDR3 spans 13 amino acids. Germline loops: CDR1 DFQATT, CDR2 SNEGSKA (reference sequence). CDR3 residues: CSAPPGGTRGYTF. CDR3 nucleotides: TGCAGTGCCCCCCCCGGAGGGACACGAGGCTACACCTTC.

Only a few counts were recorded for this clonotype. The J gene is TRBJ1-2, the V gene TRBV9; D is undetermined. CDR1 and CDR2 (germline): SGDLS, YYNGEE. Trimming shortened V by 0 bases and J by 3 bases, and 12 bases separated the two germline ends. CDR3 size: 15 residues. This CDR3 is CASSVEPGAYYGYTF. The CDR3 DNA reads as TGTGCCAGCAGCGTAGAGCCAGGTGCATACTATGGCTACACCTTC.

V and J are TRBV6-5 and TRBJ2-1, with 7 nucleotides matching TRBD1. Germline V gene lookup returns CDR1 MNHEY and CDR2 SVGAGI. CDR3 length: 14 residues. V lost 5 bases to trimming and J lost 7 bases; unmatched junction nucleotides: 8. DNA of the CDR3: TGTGCCAGCAGTCAGAGGGGACAGTGGAATGAGCAGTTCTTC. It specifies CASSQRGQWNEQFF.

There are many counts of this clonotype. The V call is TRBV25-1, the J call TRBJ1-3; no reliable D call. The length of the CDR3 is 15 residues. The V gene's germline CDR1 is MGHDK and CDR2 SYGVNS. V was cut by 7 bases and J by 0 bases, with 13 bases left in between. Here the CDR3 reads CASTPPGPSGNTIYF. The CDR3 DNA reads as TGTGCCAGCACCCCCCCAGGTCCCTCTGGAAACACCATATATTTT.

This clonotype was detected ten times or more. This chain uses TRBV4-1 with TRBJ2-2, with TRBD2 identical over 7 bases. The ends lost 1 base at V and 1 base at J; junction bases unmatched: 0. CDR1 MGHRA and CDR2 YSYEKL come from the germline V gene. CDR3 length: 15 residues. CDR3 in amino acids: CASSQAGGNTGELFF. CDR3 in DNA: TGCGCCAGCAGCCAAGCGGGGGGGAACACCGGGGAGCTGTTTTTT.

The chain links TRBV7-9 to TRBJ2-4; 7 bases fit TRBD1. Germline V gives CDR1 SEHNR, CDR2 FQNEAQ (reference sequence). The CDR3 totals 16 residues. Germline trimming cut 5 bases from V and 0 bases from J; bases unmatched to any gene: 7. CDR3 in amino acids: CASSADRSLAKNIQYF. The CDR3 DNA reads TGTGCCAGCAGCGCGGACAGGTCTTTAGCCAAAAACATTCAGTACTTC. The complete variable domain, with remaining parts taken from reference TRBV7-9 and TRBJ2-4, reads DTGVSQNPRHKITKRGQNVTFRCDPISEHNRLYWYRQTLGQGPEFLTYFQNEAQLEKSRLLSDRFSAERPKGSFSTLEIQRTEQGDSAMYLCASSADRSLAKNIQYFGAGTRLSVL.

V usage is TRBV28 and J usage is TRBJ2-5, with a weak D call TRBD1 (6 bases). Between the trimmed V and J ends, which lost 9 bases and 5 bases, there was a span of 10 bases. The CDR3 runs to 11 residues. Per germline, CDR1 MDHEN and CDR2 SYDVKM. The CDR3 here is CARGQRETQYF. As DNA, the CDR3 is TGTGCCAGAGGACAGAGGGAGACCCAGTACTTC.

For the CDR3, the DNA is TGTGCCAGCATCCTTGGGGAGGTATCGGTATGCACTGAAGCTTTCTTT. Encoded protein: CASILGEVSVCTEAFF. The V gene is TRBV7-6, the J gene TRBJ1-1; D is unclear. CDR3 length equals 16 residues. Per germline, CDR1 SGHVS and CDR2 FNYEAQ. The V end was cut by 7 bases, the J end by 4 bases, with 22 bases between.

This clonotype was counted only a few times. CDR3 coding DNA: TGCAGCGTTGCACAGGGAGTGAATCAGCCCCAGCATTTT. It encodes CSVAQGVNQPQHF. The rearrangement uses TRBV29-1 and TRBJ1-5, with a tentative D call TRBD1 (6 bases). The germline V gene encodes CDR1 SQVTM and CDR2 ANQGSEA. Trimming took off 4 bases at V and 4 bases at J, with 11 bases between the two ends. The CDR3 is 13 residues long.

This clonotype occurred many times. This sequence joins TRBV7-2 and TRBJ1-5; tentatively, D is TRBD1 (6 bases). The CDR3 is 13 residues long. The V gene's germline CDR1 is SGHTA and CDR2 FQGNSA. Trimming removed 5 bases at V and 7 bases at J, with 12 bases between. The CDR3 loop reads CASSRDNGQPQHF. Here the CDR3 DNA reads TGTGCCAGCAGCCGGGACAACGGGCAGCCCCAGCATTTT.

The genes are TRBV5-4 and TRBJ1-4; TRBD1 might be the D (5 bases). Germline-derived CDR1 and CDR2 are SGHNT and YYREEE (reference sequence). This CDR3 has 15 residues. V was cut by 0 bases and J by 4 bases, with 10 bases left in between. The DNA for the CDR3 is TGTGCCAGCAGCTTGGGGACATGGCTTAATGAAAAACTGTTTTTT. Translated: CASSLGTWLNEKLFF.

This clonotype was recorded a few times. The chain has TRBV19 and TRBJ2-3; D is ambiguous. There are 14 residues in the CDR3. Germline CDR1 reads LNHDA; CDR2 reads SQIVND (reference sequence). The V and J ends lost 6 bases and 2 bases respectively, with 12 bases between them. The CDR3 protein is CASRSLSLTDTQYF. In DNA form, the CDR3 reads TGTGCCAGTAGGAGCCTTTCTCTCACAGATACGCAGTATTTT. Full variable domain (rest looked up from reference TRBV19 and TRBJ2-3): DGGITQSPKYLFRKEGQNVTLSCEQNLNHDAMYWYRQDPGQGLRLIYYSQIVNDFQKGDIAEGYSVSREKKESFPLTVTSAQKNPTAFYLCASRSLSLTDTQYFGPGTRLTVL.

The chain uses TRBV25-1 and TRBJ1-2; weak D call: TRBD1 (5 bases). Deletions cut 4 bases from V and 8 bases from J, with 11 bases between. CDR3 size: 12 residues. Germline values: CDR1 MGHDK, CDR2 SYGVNS. The DNA of the CDR3 is TGTGCCAGCAGTGCAGGGCCGTCCGGCTACACCTTC. As protein: CASSAGPSGYTF.

The rearrangement links TRBV7-2 to TRBJ1-4, with D perhaps matching TRBD1 (6 bases). V lost 1 base to trimming and J lost 7 bases, with 10 bases between them. CDR1 and CDR2 (germline): SGHTA, FQGNSA. The length of the CDR3 is 14 residues. CDR3 protein: CASSLGGAVEKLFF. As DNA, the CDR3 is TGTGCCAGCAGCTTAGGGGGGGCGGTTGAAAAACTGTTTTTT.